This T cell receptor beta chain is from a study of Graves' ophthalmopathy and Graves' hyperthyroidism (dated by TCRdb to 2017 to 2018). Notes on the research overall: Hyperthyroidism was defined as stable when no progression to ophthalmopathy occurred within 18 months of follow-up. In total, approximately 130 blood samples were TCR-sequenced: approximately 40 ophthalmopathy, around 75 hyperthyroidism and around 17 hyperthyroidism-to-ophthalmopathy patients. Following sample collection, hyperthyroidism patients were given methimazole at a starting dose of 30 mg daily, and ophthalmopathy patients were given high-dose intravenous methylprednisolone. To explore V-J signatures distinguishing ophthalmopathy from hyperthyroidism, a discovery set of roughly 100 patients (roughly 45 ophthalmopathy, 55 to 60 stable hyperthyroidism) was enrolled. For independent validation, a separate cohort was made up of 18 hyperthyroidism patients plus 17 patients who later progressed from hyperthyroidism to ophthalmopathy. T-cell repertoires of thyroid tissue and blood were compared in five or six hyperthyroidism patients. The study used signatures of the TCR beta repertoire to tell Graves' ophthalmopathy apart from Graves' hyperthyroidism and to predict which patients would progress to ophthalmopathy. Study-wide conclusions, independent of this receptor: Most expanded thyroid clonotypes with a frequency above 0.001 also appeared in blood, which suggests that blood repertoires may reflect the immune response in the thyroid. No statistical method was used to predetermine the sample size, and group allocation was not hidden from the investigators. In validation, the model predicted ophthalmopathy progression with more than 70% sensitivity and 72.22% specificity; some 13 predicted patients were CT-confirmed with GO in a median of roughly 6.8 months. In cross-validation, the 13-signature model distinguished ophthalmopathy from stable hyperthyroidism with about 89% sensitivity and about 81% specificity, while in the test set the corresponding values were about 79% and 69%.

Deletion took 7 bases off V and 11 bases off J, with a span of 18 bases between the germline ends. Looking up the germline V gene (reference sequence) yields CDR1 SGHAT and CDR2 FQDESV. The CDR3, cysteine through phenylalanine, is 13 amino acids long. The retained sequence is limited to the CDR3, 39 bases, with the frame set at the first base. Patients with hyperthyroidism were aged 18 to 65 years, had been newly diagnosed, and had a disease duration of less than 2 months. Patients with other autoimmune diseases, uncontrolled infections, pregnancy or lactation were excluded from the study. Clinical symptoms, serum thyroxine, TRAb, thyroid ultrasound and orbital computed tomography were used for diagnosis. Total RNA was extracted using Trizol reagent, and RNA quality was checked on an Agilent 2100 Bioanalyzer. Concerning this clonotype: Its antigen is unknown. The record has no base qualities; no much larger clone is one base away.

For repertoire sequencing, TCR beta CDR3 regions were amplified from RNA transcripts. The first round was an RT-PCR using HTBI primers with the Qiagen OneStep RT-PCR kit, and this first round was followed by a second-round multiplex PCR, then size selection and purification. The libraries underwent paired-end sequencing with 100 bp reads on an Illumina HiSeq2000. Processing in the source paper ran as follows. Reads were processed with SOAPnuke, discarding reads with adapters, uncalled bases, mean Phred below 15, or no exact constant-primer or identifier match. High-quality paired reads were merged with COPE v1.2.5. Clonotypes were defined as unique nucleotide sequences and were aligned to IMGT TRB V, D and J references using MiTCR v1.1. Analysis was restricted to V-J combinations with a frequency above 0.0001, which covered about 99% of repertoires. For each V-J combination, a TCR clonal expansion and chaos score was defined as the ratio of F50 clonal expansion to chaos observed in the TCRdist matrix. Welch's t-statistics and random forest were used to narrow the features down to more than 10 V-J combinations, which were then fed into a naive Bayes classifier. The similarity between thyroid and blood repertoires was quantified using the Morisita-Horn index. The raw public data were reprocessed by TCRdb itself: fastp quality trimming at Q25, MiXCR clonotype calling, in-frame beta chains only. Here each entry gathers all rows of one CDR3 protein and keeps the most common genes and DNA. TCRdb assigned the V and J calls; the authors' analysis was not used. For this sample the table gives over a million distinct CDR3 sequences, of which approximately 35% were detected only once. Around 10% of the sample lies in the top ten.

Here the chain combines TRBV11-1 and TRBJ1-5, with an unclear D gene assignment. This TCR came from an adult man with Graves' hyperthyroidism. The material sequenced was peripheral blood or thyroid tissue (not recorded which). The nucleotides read TGTGCCAGCACCCGGGCACAAGAGGAGACCCAGCATTTT. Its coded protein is CASTRAQEETQHF. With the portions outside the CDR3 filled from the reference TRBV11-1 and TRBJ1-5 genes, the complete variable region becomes EAEVAQSPRYKITEKSQAVAFWCDPISGHATLYWYRQILGQGPELLVQFQDESVVDDSQLPKDRFSAERLKGVDSTLKIQPAELGDSAMYLCASTRAQEETQHFGDGTRLSIL.